These 14 T cell receptor beta chains were all obtained from the same sample, sequenced in a study of cytomegalovirus exposure and HLA in healthy donors. The study ran its PCR with 60 Vbeta and 13 Jbeta primers. The repertoire was sequenced with immunoSEQ multiplex PCR; TCRdb's copy has only in-frame clones and lacks some. This table holds 200,000 to 250,000 clones, over 70% found once. The sequenced material came from PBMCs. The receptors originated from a woman aged 55-70 years in good health and CMV-seropositive.

This clone was counted once. The rearrangement links TRBV28 to TRBJ2-1; perhaps TRBD2 as D (5 bases). Germline assignment: CDR1 MDHEN and CDR2 SYDVKM. Trimming removed 1 base from V and 7 bases from J, with 11 bases in between. This CDR3 is 14 amino acids long. This CDR3 is CASSLSRGFNEQFF. CDR3 nucleotide sequence: TGTGCCAGCAGTTTATCCCGAGGGTTTAATGAGCAGTTCTTC.

There are a few counts of this clone. The rearrangement uses TRBV28 and TRBJ2-1, with 16 bases lining up with TRBD2. The CDR3 loop spans 17 amino acids. The trim removed 6 bases at V and 6 bases at J, leaving 8 bases unmatched. Germline CDR1 is MDHEN and CDR2 is SYDVKM. CDR3 bases: TGTGCCAGCAGGGCGGGAGGGACTAGCGGGAGGGCCAATGAGCAGTTCTTC. Encoded protein: CASRAGGTSGRANEQFF. Using reference TRBV28 and TRBJ2-1 for the parts outside the CDR3, the full variable domain is DVKVTQSSRYLVKRTGEKVFLECVQDMDHENMFWYRQDPGLGLRLIYFSYDVKMKEKGDIPEGYSVSREKKERFSLILESASTNQTSMYLCASRAGGTSGRANEQFFGPGTRLTVL.

The chain joins TRBV29-1 to TRBJ2-1; tentatively, D is TRBD1 (6 bases). This CDR3 has 14 amino acids. Germline CDR1 SQVTM, CDR2 ANQGSEA. V was shortened by 5 bases and J by 6 bases, with 17 bases between the two germline ends. In DNA form, the CDR3 reads TGCAGCGTTCGTCAGGCTAGGGGGATCAATGAGCAGTTCTTC. Translated: CSVRQARGINEQFF.

A single count supports this clone. V is TRBV6-6 and J is TRBJ2-3; 9 bases match TRBD2. This CDR3 contains 15 residues. Trimming removed 5 bases from V and 7 bases from J; junction bases left unmatched: 10. CDR1 and CDR2 (germline): MNHNY, SVGAGI (reference sequence). The CDR3 nucleotides are TGTGCCAGCAGTCAGTCGAGCGGGAGGACCAATACGCAGTATTTT. It yields the protein CASSQSSGRTNTQYF.

The V and J genes are TRBV5-1 and TRBJ2-7; D gene ambiguous. The CDR3 is 14 residues long. The germline gives CDR1 SGHRS, CDR2 YFSETQ. The V and J ends lost 2 bases and 0 bases respectively, with 9 bases between them. CDR3 coding DNA: TGCGCCAGCAGCTTCGTGGCGGACTCCTACGAGCAGTACTTC. This gives the protein CASSFVADSYEQYF.

DNA of the CDR3: TGTGCCAGCCGGCCTAGCGGGAGTAGAGGGTTCTACGAGCAGTACTTC. Translated, it gives CASRPSGSRGFYEQYF. V gene TRBV28 combines with J gene TRBJ2-7, with 10 bases lining up with TRBD2. This CDR3 has 16 residues. V was clipped by 8 bases and J by 3 bases; unmatched bases: 13. The germline gives CDR1 MDHEN, CDR2 SYDVKM.

This clone appeared a few times. V gene TRBV25-1 combines with J gene TRBJ1-1; 7 nucleotides line up with TRBD1. V dropped 8 bases and J dropped 0; count of bases not matched to a gene: 6. The CDR3 covers 14 residues. Germline loops: CDR1 MGHDK, CDR2 SYGVNS. The CDR3 region has the DNA TGTGCCAGCGGAAGGACAGGAATGAACACTGAAGCTTTCTTT. It codes for CASGRTGMNTEAFF. Full variable domain (rest looked up from reference TRBV25-1 and TRBJ1-1): EADIYQTPRYLVIGTGKKITLECSQTMGHDKMYWYQQDPGMELHLIHYSYGVNSTEKGDLSSESTVSRIRTEHFPLTLESARPSHTSQYLCASGRTGMNTEAFFGQGTRLTVV.

This chain links TRBV19 with TRBJ1-4; 8 nucleotides agree with TRBD1. This CDR3 has 14 amino acids. Germline-derived CDR1 and CDR2 are LNHDA and SQIVND (reference sequence). J gave up 8 bases and V 10 bases, and 12 bases lay outside the gene matches. CDR3 nucleotides: TGTGCCACCAGAGAGACAGGGGCTGGGGAAAAACTGTTTTTT. Protein product: CATRETGAGEKLFF.

This clone was recorded a few times. V gene TRBV10-1 combines with J gene TRBJ2-3; 7 bases agree with TRBD2. Germline assignment: CDR1 WNHNN and CDR2 SYGVQD (reference sequence). V dropped 4 bases and J dropped 6; count of bases not matched to a gene: 4. This CDR3 is 13 amino acids long. CDR3 protein: CASSVTSADTQYF. CDR3 DNA: TGCGCCAGCAGTGTAACTAGCGCGGATACGCAGTATTTT.

CDR3 DNA sequence: TGCGCCAGCAGCCAAACAGCAGGGGAAGGGGACACAGATACGCAGTATTTT. This translates into CASSQTAGEGDTDTQYF. This chain links TRBV4-1 with TRBJ2-3; possibly TRBD1 for D (6 bases). Germline V gene data show CDR1 as MGHRA and CDR2 as YSYEKL. The CDR3 totals 17 residues. V was pared by 2 bases and J by 2 bases, with 17 bases between.

This clone was observed once. The V gene is TRBV28, the J gene TRBJ2-5, with 9 bases matching TRBD2. The germline gives CDR1 MDHEN, CDR2 SYDVKM. CDR3 length equals 14 residues. V trimming: 7 bases; J trimming: 4 bases; junction bases outside the gene matches: 7. CDR3 protein: CASTAGGARETQYF. The CDR3 DNA is TGTGCCAGCACCGCGGGGGGGGCGCGAGAGACCCAGTACTTC.

The CDR3 DNA sequence: TGCGCCAGCAGCTTGGATGTTAGCGGGAGACGGGAGCAGTTCTTC. Its translation is CASSLDVSGRREQFF. The rearrangement uses TRBV5-1 and TRBJ2-1, with 9 nucleotides matching TRBD2. This CDR3 comprises 15 residues. Germline-derived CDR1 and CDR2 are SGHRS and YFSETQ. V lost 0 bases to trimming and J lost 10 bases; unmatched junction nucleotides: 8.

This chain links TRBV7-3 with TRBJ2-2; tentatively, D is TRBD2 (6 bases). Germline CDR1 reads SGHTA; CDR2 reads FQGTGA. V was cut by 2 bases and J by 1 base, with 23 bases left in between. This CDR3 is 20 amino acids long. CDR3 sequence: CASSLAAWDPTSRNTGELFF. The CDR3 DNA sequence: TGTGCCAGCAGCTTAGCTGCGTGGGACCCTACTAGCAGGAACACCGGGGAGCTGTTTTTT.

This clone was detected only once. The V call is TRBV5-4, the J call TRBJ2-7, with D possibly matching TRBD1 (6 bases). V was trimmed by 4 bases and J by 6 bases, leaving 14 bases between them. This CDR3 region has 13 residues. Germline CDR1 is SGHNT and CDR2 is YYREEE (reference sequence). The CDR3 sequence is CASSLRQDSEQYF. The CDR3 coding sequence is TGTGCCAGCAGCCTCCGACAGGACTCCGAGCAGTACTTC.